This is a list of T cell receptor beta chains from one sample in a study of sequential checkpoint blockade in melanoma. Method: immunoSEQ multiplex PCR; TCRdb's copy keeps in-frame clones and lacks some. The sample records tens of thousands of clones, roughly 32% being singletons. This sample comprised tumor tissue (inferred from file names), obtained from a patient given nivolumab and ipilimumab in sequence. Source of these receptors: a human donor with melanoma. CDR3s include the opening cysteine and the closing phenylalanine or tryptophan. The D gene is left open where the match is weak. Only part of the rows carry a size: once, few, many, or a class if the clone is expanded.

TRBD1 | TRBJ1-2 | TRBV9 | few | TGTGCCAGCAGCTCCCACAGGGGGCAGGCGGAGTATGGCTACACCTTC | CASSSHRGQAEYGYTF
- | TRBJ1-1 | TRBV18 | - | TGTGCCAGCTCACCAATGGAAGGGGGGAGCACTGAAGCTTTCTTT | CASSPMEGGSTEAFF
- | TRBJ2-2 | TRBV5-1 | - | TGCGCCAGCAGCTGGCAGGAACTAACCGGGGAGCTGTTTTTT | CASSWQELTGELFF
- | TRBJ2-7 | TRBV6-8 | - | TGTGCCAGCAGTTACGCCTCTAGCTCCCACGAGCAGTACTTC | CASSYASSSHEQYF
TRBD1 | TRBJ1-1 | TRBV19 | once | TGTGCCAGTAGCTTAACCGCCGGGGCAGGGGGAAAAACTGAAGCTTTCTTT | CASSLTAGAGGKTEAFF
- | TRBJ1-4 | TRBV10-2 | once | TGCGCCAGCACCTTTCCAGGGAGGGCTAATGAAAAACTGTTTTTT | CASTFPGRANEKLFF
- | TRBJ1-4 | TRBV30 | - | TGTGCCTGGAAAGCGCCAACAACTAATGAAAAACTGTTTTTT | CAWKAPTTNEKLFF
- | TRBJ2-7 | TRBV6-8 | - | TGTGCCAGCAGTGGTCGGGGGAGAAAGGCTTACGAGCAGTACTTC | CASSGRGRKAYEQYF
- | TRBJ1-3 | TRBV12-5 | - | TGTGCTAGTAGGGCTGGAACCTCTGGAAACACCATATATTTT | CASRAGTSGNTIYF
TRBD1 | TRBJ1-1 | TRBV5-1 | - | TGCGCCAGCAGCTATTATGACAGGGTGGACACTGAAGCTTTCTTT | CASSYYDRVDTEAFF
- | TRBJ1-5 | TRBV6-8 | - | TGTGCCAGCAGTTACTCGAATCGGGGGGATCAGCCCCAGCATTTT | CASSYSNRGDQPQHF
TRBD1 | TRBJ1-2 | TRBV6-8 | - | TGTGCCAGCAGTGAGGGCAGGGGGGACGGCTACACCTTC | CASSEGRGDGYTF
TRBD1 | TRBJ2-7 | TRBV9 | many | TGTGCCAGCAGCGTAGGGGACAGGGGGTACGAGCAGTACTTC | CASSVGDRGYEQYF
TRBD1 | TRBJ1-2 | TRBV28 | few | TGTGCCAGCAGCCTTACCCAGGGGGCAGATGGCTACACCTTC | CASSLTQGADGYTF
TRBD2 | TRBJ2-3 | TRBV4-1 | few | TGCGCCAGCAGCCAAGATCGGGTAGCGGGGGCCACAGATACGCAGTATTTT | CASSQDRVAGATDTQYF
- | TRBJ2-7 | TRBV19 | - | TGTGCCAGTAGTATAGTTTCCGCTCAGGAGCAGTACTTC | CASSIVSAQEQYF
TRBD2 | TRBJ2-7 | TRBV6-8 | - | TGTGCCATCAGACCCGGACTAGCGGGAGGGCCTCCAAGCTCCTACGAGCAGTACTTC | CAIRPGLAGGPPSSYEQYF
- | TRBJ1-2 | TRBV19 | - | TGTGCCAGTAGTATGAGGGGGACGTCAGGTGGCTACACCTTC | CASSMRGTSGGYTF
TRBD2 | TRBJ2-5 | TRBV6-8 | - | TGTGCCAGCAGCACCCGGACTAGCGGGAGGGAAGGTAGAGAGACCCAGTACTTC | CASSTRTSGREGRETQYF